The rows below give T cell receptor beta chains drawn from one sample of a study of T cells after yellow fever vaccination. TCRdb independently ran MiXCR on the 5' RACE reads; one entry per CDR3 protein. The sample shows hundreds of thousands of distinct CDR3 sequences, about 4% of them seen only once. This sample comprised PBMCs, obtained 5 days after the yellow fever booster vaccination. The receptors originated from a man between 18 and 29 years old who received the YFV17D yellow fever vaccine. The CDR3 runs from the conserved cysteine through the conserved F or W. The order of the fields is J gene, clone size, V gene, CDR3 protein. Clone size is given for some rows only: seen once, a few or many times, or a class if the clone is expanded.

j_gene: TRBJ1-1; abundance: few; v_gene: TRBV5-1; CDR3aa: CASSAGQGETEAFF
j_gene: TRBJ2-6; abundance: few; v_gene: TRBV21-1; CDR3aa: CASSKALSGTPRPSGANVLTF
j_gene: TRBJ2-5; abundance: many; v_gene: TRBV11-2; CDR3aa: CASSPNGYRETQYF
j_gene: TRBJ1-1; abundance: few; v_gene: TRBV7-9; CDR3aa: CASSLAPGVRTEAFF
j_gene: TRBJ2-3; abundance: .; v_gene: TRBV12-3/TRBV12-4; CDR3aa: CASNYRSRTDTQYF
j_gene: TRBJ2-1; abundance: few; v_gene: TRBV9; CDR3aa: CASSATPTGHNEQFF
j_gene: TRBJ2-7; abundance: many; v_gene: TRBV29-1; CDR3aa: CSVEDPDRGPHEQYF
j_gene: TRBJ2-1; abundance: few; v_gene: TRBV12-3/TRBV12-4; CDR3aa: CASSFGRASSNEQFF
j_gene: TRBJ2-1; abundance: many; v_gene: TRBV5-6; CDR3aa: CASSLERGKIYNEQFF
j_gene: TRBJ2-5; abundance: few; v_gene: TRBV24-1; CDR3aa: CAVTLQRGLETQYF
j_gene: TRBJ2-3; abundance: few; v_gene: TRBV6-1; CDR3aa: CASTEGVGATTQYF
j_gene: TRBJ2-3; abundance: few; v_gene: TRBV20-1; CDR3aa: CSARDSFGDTQYF
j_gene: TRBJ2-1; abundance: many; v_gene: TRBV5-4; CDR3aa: CASSTLAGGPKEQFF
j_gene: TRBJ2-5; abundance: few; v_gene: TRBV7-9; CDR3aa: CASSERRETQYF
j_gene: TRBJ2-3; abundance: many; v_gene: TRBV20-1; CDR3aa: CSARRGAADTQYF
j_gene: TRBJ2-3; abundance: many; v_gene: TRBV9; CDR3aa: CASSDLAGAGDTQYF
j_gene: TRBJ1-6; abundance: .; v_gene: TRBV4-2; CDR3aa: CASSQDQTGGYYSPLHF
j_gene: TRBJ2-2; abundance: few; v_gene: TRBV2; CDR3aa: CASKKTGGSRSTGELFF
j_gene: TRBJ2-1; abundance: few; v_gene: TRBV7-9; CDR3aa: CASTGGWRGGNEQFF
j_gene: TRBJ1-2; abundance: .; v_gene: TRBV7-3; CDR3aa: CASSSFGTGVGYTF
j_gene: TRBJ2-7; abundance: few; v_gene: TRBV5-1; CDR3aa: CASSSPDTYEQYF
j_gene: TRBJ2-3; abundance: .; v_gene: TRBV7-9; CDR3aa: CASSLVVADPSTDTQYF
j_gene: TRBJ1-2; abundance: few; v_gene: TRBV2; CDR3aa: CASRAGSQGGYTF
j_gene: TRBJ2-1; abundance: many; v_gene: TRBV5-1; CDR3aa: CASSVTSVREQFF
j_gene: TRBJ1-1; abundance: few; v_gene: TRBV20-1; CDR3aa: CSALGVQNTEAFF
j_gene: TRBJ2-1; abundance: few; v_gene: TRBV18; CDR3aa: CASSPIGGGNYNEQFF
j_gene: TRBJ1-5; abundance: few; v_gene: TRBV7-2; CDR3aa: CASAFVSAPNQPQHF
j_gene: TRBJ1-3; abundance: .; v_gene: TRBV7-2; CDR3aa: CASSLTALSGNTIYF
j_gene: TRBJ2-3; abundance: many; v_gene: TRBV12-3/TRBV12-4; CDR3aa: CASSWSAADTQYF
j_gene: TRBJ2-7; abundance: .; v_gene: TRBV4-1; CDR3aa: CASSQEGEGIYEQYF
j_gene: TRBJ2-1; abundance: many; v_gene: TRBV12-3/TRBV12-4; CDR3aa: CASTLGTGNNEQFF
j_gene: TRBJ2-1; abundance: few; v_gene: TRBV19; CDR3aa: CASRKSGSSYNEQFF
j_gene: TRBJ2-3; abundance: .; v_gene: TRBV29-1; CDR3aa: CSVAGQGATDTQYF
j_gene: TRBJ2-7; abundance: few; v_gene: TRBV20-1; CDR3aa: CSAQKTSGPPYEQYF
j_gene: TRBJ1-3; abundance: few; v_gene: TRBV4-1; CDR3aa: CASSPSTGVGNTIYF
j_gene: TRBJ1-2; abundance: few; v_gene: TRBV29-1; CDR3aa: CSVVSGNYGYTF
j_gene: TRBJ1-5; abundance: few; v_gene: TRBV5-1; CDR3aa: CASSATGPGQPQHF
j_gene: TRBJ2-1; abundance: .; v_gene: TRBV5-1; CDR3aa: CASSIRGAFHNEQFF
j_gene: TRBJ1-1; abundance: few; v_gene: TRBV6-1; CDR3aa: CASSDRQGASEAFF
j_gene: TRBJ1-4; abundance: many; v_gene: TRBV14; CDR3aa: CASSQGVGKGMANEKLFF
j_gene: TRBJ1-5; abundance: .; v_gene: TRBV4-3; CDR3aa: CASSQRHLSNQPQHF
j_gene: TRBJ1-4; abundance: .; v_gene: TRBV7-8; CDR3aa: CASSLGGPSREKLFF
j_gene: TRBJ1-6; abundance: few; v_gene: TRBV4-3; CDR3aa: CASKLNSNSYNSPLHF
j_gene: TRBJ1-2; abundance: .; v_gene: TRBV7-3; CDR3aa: CASSPAGGPNYGYTF
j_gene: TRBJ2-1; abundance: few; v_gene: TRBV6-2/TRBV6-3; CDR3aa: CASSYRQPNEQFF